A selection of T cell receptor beta chains follows, all from one sample in a study of response to subunit inactivated influenza vaccine. A single record per CDR3 protein comes from TCRdb applying MiXCR to the RT-PCR reads. The table includes 500,000 to 600,000 distinct CDR3 sequences, approximately 10% detected once. Sequencing was performed on PBMCs from blood, taken on the day of vaccination. The source of these receptors is a man in his forties or fifties who received an inactivated influenza vaccine. Each CDR3 is given with its conserved first and last residue. The D gene is left open where the match is weak. Only part of the rows carry a size: once, few, many, or a class if the clone is expanded.

d_gene | j_gene | abundance | v_gene | CDR3aa | CDR3nt
. | TRBJ1-3 | . | TRBV6-5 | CASSSLGRTGNTIYF | TGTGCCAGCAGTTCTTTGGGCCGTACTGGAAACACCATATATTTT
TRBD2 | TRBJ2-7 | few | TRBV7-9 | CASNRLADSYEQYF | TGTGCCAGCAATCGACTAGCGGATTCCTACGAGCAGTACTTC
. | TRBJ2-7 | few | TRBV20-1 | CSARDPNGPHSYEQYF | TGCAGTGCTAGAGATCCTAACGGGCCGCACTCCTACGAGCAGTACTTC
TRBD1 | TRBJ2-2 | many | TRBV29-1 | CSVTPGTDTGELFF | TGCAGCGTTACACCCGGGACAGACACCGGGGAGCTGTTTTTT
. | TRBJ1-1 | . | TRBV10-3 | CAISTVTANTEAFF | TGTGCCATCAGTACAGTGACAGCGAACACTGAAGCTTTCTTT
TRBD2 | TRBJ2-3 | . | TRBV20-1 | CSARDGPLLLAGGPISTDTQYF | TGCAGTGCTAGAGATGGGCCGTTGTTACTAGCGGGAGGCCCTATTAGCACAGATACGCAGTATTTT
. | TRBJ1-1 | many | TRBV20-1 | CSASVGTEAFF | TGCAGTGCTAGTGTGGGCACTGAAGCTTTCTTT
TRBD2 | TRBJ2-5 | . | TRBV15 | CATSREGLAVQETQYF | TGTGCCACCAGCAGAGAAGGACTAGCGGTCCAAGAGACCCAGTACTTC
TRBD2 | TRBJ2-7 | few | TRBV20-1 | CSARDSTSGNPYEQYF | TGCAGTGCTAGAGACAGTACTAGCGGGAATCCCTACGAGCAGTACTTC
. | TRBJ2-3 | many | TRBV12-2 | CASRLGLAGTTDTQYF | TGTGCAAGTCGCTTAGGACTAGCGGGAACCACAGATACGCAGTATTTT
. | TRBJ2-3 | many | TRBV7-2 | CASSLAQSLDTQYF | TGTGCCAGCAGCTTAGCACAGTCTCTAGATACGCAGTATTTT
. | TRBJ1-5 | few | TRBV2 | CASSGKGNQPQHF | TGTGCCAGCAGTGGGAAAGGAAATCAGCCCCAGCATTTT
TRBD2 | TRBJ2-1 | . | TRBV5-6 | CASSLARASGEQFF | TGTGCCAGCAGCTTGGCCAGGGCTAGCGGGGAGCAGTTCTTC
TRBD1 | TRBJ2-7 | few | TRBV6-1 | CASRKGQGDHEQYF | TGTGCCAGCAGGAAGGGACAGGGGGACCACGAGCAGTACTTC
. | TRBJ2-7 | . | TRBV7-9 | CASSSAVPGPPYEQYF | TGTGCCAGCAGCTCCGCCGTGCCCGGTCCACCCTACGAGCAGTACTTC
TRBD1 | TRBJ2-1 | many | TRBV5-1 | CASRRGPNNEQFF | TGCGCCAGCAGGAGGGGGCCGAACAATGAGCAGTTCTTC
TRBD1 | TRBJ2-5 | few | TRBV6-1 | CASHGQGRLTQYF | TGTGCCAGCCATGGACAGGGACGGTTGACCCAGTACTTC
. | TRBJ2-7 | many | TRBV7-2 | CASSSSNGGVQYF | TGTGCCAGCAGCTCGTCAAACGGGGGTGTGCAGTACTTC
TRBD1 | TRBJ1-1 | few | TRBV6-5 | CASSSRDRGVSEAFF | TGTGCCAGCAGTTCCCGGGACAGGGGGGTCTCTGAAGCTTTCTTT
. | TRBJ2-2 | . | TRBV20-1 | CSLRQTNTGELFF | TGCAGCTTGAGGCAGACGAACACCGGGGAGCTGTTTTTT
. | TRBJ2-2 | few | TRBV5-6 | CASSYVQVPGELFF | TGTGCCAGCAGTTACGTACAGGTGCCCGGGGAGCTGTTTTTT
. | TRBJ1-5 | . | TRBV6-2/TRBV6-3 | CASRKAGYGQPQHF | TGTGCCAGCAGGAAAGCAGGTTATGGGCAGCCCCAGCATTTT
. | TRBJ1-1 | . | TRBV7-9 | CASSLDGYYTEAFF | TGTGCCAGCAGCTTAGACGGGTATTACACTGAAGCTTTCTTT
. | TRBJ2-3 | once | TRBV28 | CDSSLASPTDTQYF | TGTGACAGCAGTTTAGCCAGTCCCACAGATACGCAGTATTTT
. | TRBJ2-2 | many | TRBV29-1 | CSVGASATGELFF | TGCAGCGTTGGGGCATCGGCCACCGGGGAGCTGTTTTTT
. | TRBJ2-7 | few | TRBV20-1 | CSARDPVRPDYEQYF | TGCAGTGCTAGAGATCCGGTCAGGCCCGACTACGAGCAGTACTTC
. | TRBJ2-5 | . | TRBV29-1 | CSVAAGGMETQYF | TGCAGCGTTGCGGCAGGCGGGATGGAGACCCAGTACTTC
. | TRBJ1-3 | many | TRBV7-2 | CASSLKGSPNTIYF | TGTGCCAGCAGCTTAAAAGGGTCGCCAAACACCATATATTTT
. | TRBJ2-1 | few | TRBV11-1 | CASSLAGPNEQFF | TGTGCCAGCAGCTTAGCGGGCCCCAATGAGCAGTTCTTC
. | TRBJ2-4 | few | TRBV7-2 | CASSLDFPVDIQYF | TGTGCCAGCAGCTTAGATTTCCCTGTGGACATTCAGTACTTC
. | TRBJ2-1 | . | TRBV5-4 | CASSSMGYWPNEQFF | TGTGCCAGCAGCTCGATGGGGTATTGGCCGAATGAGCAGTTCTTC
. | TRBJ2-7 | many | TRBV6-5 | CASSSPGSSEQYF | TGTGCCAGCAGTTCGCCAGGGTCTTCCGAGCAGTACTTC
TRBD2 | TRBJ2-7 | . | TRBV20-1 | CSARGGLAGAHEQYF | TGCAGTGCTAGAGGGGGATTAGCGGGAGCCCACGAGCAGTACTTC
. | TRBJ2-1 | few | TRBV4-2 | CASSQDGGEQFF | TGTGCCAGCAGCCAAGATGGGGGTGAGCAGTTCTTC
. | TRBJ2-6 | few | TRBV25-1 | CASSASGARKNVLTF | TGTGCCAGCAGTGCCTCAGGGGCGCGAAAGAACGTCCTGACTTTC
TRBD1 | TRBJ2-6 | few | TRBV12-3/TRBV12-4 | CASSSDRDSGANVLTF | TGTGCCAGCAGTTCGGACAGGGACTCTGGGGCCAACGTCCTGACTTTC
. | TRBJ2-7 | few | TRBV12-3/TRBV12-4 | CASSFGLGAYEQYF | TGTGCCAGCAGTTTTGGTCTGGGAGCCTACGAGCAGTACTTC
TRBD2 | TRBJ2-7 | few | TRBV6-5 | CASNLNSGTYYEQYF | TGTGCCAGCAATTTGAATAGCGGGACATACTACGAGCAGTACTTC
TRBD2 | TRBJ2-5 | many | TRBV19 | CASSFAGLTGETQYF | TGTGCCAGTAGCTTCGCGGGACTAACCGGAGAGACCCAGTACTTC
TRBD2 | TRBJ2-5 | few | TRBV7-8 | CASSSRRFSGAKETQYF | TGTGCCAGCAGCTCCCGACGTTTTAGCGGGGCCAAAGAGACCCAGTACTTC
. | TRBJ1-4 | many | TRBV11-1 | CASSLWNNEKLFF | TGTGCCAGCAGCTTGTGGAATAATGAAAAACTGTTTTTT
. | TRBJ2-2 | many | TRBV5-1 | CASSSTGNTGELFF | TGCGCCAGCAGCTCGACAGGGAACACCGGGGAGCTGTTTTTT
. | TRBJ2-7 | few | TRBV4-3 | CASSQDRQTYEQYF | TGCGCCAGCAGCCAAGATAGGCAGACCTACGAGCAGTACTTC
TRBD2 | TRBJ2-5 | few | TRBV20-1 | CSVLVRAGKETQYF | TGCAGTGTTTTAGTCCGAGCGGGGAAAGAGACCCAGTACTTC
TRBD2 | TRBJ2-3 | . | TRBV14 | CASSQDPSGRAIDTQYF | TGTGCCAGCAGCCAAGATCCTAGCGGGAGGGCAATCGATACGCAGTATTTT
. | TRBJ2-1 | . | TRBV28 | CASRGGYRLDEQFF | TGTGCCAGCAGGGGGGGATATCGGCTGGATGAGCAGTTCTTC
TRBD1 | TRBJ2-5 | . | TRBV20-1 | CSASGAQGVLETQYF | TGCAGTGCTAGCGGCGCACAGGGGGTGTTAGAGACCCAGTACTTC
. | TRBJ2-5 | . | TRBV29-1 | CSARRGTGNQETQYF | TGCAGCGCCAGAAGGGGAACAGGGAATCAAGAGACCCAGTACTTC
TRBD2 | TRBJ2-1 | . | TRBV6-5 | CASSYSPSGSEQFF | TGTGCCAGCAGTTACTCGCCTAGCGGGAGTGAGCAGTTCTTC
TRBD1 | TRBJ1-2 | many | TRBV10-3 | CAISEPGTGASGYTF | TGTGCCATCAGTGAACCCGGGACAGGGGCTTCTGGCTACACCTTC
. | TRBJ2-3 | many | TRBV5-6 | CASSFTGSTDTQYF | TGTGCCAGCAGCTTCACAGGGAGCACAGATACGCAGTATTTT
. | TRBJ1-5 | few | TRBV2 | CASSDAAASNQPQHF | TGTGCCAGCAGTGACGCCGCGGCCTCAAATCAGCCCCAGCATTTT
TRBD1 | TRBJ2-7 | . | TRBV18 | CASSPYLGQRNF | TGTGCCAGCTCACCATACCTGGGACAGCGGAACTTC
TRBD2 | TRBJ2-1 | . | TRBV5-6 | CASSSISGTAHSYNEQFF | TGTGCCAGCAGCTCTATTAGCGGGACGGCCCACTCCTACAATGAGCAGTTCTTC